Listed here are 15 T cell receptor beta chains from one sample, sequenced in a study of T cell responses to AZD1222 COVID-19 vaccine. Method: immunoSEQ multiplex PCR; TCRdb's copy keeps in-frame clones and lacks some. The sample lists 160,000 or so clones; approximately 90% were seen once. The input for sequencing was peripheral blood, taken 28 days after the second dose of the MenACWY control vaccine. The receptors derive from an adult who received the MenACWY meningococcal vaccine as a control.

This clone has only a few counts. The CDR3 spells CASSGLAGGPWNTGELFF. CDR3 nucleotides: TGTGCCAGCAGCGGTCTAGCGGGAGGGCCTTGGAATACCGGGGAGCTGTTTTTT. This sequence joins TRBV9 and TRBJ2-2; 12 nucleotides line up with TRBD2. The CDR3 is 18 amino acids. V shed 3 bases, J shed 5 bases, and the junction held 11 bases outside the gene matches. Germline-derived CDR1 and CDR2 are SGDLS and YYNGEE. The full variable domain, in which reference TRBV9 and TRBJ2-2 provide the parts outside the CDR3, is DSGVTQTPKHLITATGQRVTLRCSPRSGDLSVYWYQQSLDQGLQFLIQYYNGEERAKGNILERFSAQQFPDLHSELNLSSLELGDSALYFCASSGLAGGPWNTGELFFGEGSRLTVL.

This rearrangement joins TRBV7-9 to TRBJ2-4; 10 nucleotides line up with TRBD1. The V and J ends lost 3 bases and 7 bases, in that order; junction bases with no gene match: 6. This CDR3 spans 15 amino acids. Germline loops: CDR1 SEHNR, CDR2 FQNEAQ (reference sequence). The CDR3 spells CASSFDRGHGNIQYF. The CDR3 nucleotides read TGTGCCAGCAGCTTTGACAGGGGGCATGGGAACATTCAGTACTTC.

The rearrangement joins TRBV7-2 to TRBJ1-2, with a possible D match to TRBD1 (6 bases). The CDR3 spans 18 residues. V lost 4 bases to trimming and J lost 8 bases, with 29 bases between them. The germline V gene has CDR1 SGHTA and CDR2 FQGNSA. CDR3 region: CASSSYFPDKWGAKGYTF. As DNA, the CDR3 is TGTGCCAGCAGCTCCTACTTCCCCGACAAGTGGGGGGCGAAGGGCTACACCTTC.

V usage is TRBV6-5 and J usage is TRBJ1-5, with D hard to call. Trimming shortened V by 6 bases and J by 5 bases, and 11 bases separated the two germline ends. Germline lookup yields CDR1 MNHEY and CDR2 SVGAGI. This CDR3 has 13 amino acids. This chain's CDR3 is CASSRVMDQPQHF. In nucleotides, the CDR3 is TGTGCCAGCAGCCGCGTAATGGATCAGCCCCAGCATTTT.

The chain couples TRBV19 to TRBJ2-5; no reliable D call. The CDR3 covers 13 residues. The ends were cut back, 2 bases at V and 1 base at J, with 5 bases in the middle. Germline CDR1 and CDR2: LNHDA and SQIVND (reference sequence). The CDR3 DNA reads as TGTGCCAGTAGTATACGTCGCCAAGAGACCCAGTACTTC. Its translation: CASSIRRQETQYF.

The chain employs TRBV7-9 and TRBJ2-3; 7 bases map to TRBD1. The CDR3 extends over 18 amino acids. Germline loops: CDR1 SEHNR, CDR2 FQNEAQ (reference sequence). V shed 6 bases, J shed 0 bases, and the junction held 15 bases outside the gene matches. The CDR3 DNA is TGTGCCAGCAGTGGTTTCCACACCGGGACAGATAGCACAGATACGCAGTATTTT. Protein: CASSGFHTGTDSTDTQYF.

CDR3 sequence (DNA): TGTGCCAGCAGTTTTACGGGGCGCGGGGAAAAACTGTTTTTT. It encodes CASSFTGRGEKLFF. The chain couples TRBV27 to TRBJ1-4; weak D call: TRBD1 (5 bases). In germline, CDR1 is MNHEY, CDR2 SMNVEV (reference sequence). V was clipped by 3 bases and J by 8 bases, with 13 bases between them. This CDR3 region has 14 residues.

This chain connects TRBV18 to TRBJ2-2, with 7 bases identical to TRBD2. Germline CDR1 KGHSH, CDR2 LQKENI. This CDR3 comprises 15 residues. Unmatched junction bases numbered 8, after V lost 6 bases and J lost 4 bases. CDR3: CASSPGLVGTGELFF. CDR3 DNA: TGTGCCAGCTCTCCCGGACTAGTCGGCACCGGGGAGCTGTTTTTT. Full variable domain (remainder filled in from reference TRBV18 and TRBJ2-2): NAGVMQNPRHLVRRRGQEARLRCSPMKGHSHVYWYRQLPEEGLKFMVYLQKENIIDESGMPKERFSAEFPKEGPSILRIQQVVRGDSAAYFCASSPGLVGTGELFFGEGSRLTVL.

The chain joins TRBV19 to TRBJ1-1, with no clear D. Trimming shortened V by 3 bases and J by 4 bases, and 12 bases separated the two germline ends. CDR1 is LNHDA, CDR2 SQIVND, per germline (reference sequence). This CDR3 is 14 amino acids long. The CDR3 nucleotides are TGTGCCAGTAGTATGAAAGGGCATTCCACTGAAGCTTTCTTT. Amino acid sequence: CASSMKGHSTEAFF.

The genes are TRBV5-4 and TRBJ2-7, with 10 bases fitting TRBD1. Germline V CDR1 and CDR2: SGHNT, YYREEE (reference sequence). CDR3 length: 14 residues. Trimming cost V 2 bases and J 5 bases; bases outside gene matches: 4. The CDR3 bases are TGTGCCAGCAGCTTTGGGGACAGGGGCCACGAGCAGTACTTC. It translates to CASSFGDRGHEQYF.

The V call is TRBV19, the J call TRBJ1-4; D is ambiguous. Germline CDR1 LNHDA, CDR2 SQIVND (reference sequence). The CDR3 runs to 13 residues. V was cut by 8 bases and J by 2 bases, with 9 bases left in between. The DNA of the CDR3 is TGTGCCAGTGGAGGGTTGACTAATGAAAAACTGTTTTTT. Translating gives CASGGLTNEKLFF.

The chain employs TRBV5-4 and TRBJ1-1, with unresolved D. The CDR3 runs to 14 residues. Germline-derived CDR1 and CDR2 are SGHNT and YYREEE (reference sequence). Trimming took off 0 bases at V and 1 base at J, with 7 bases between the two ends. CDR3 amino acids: CASSLGGRNTEAFF. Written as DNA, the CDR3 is TGTGCCAGCAGCTTGGGCGGGAGGAACACTGAAGCTTTCTTT. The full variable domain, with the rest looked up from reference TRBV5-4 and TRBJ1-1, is ETGVTQSPTHLIKTRGQQVTLRCSSQSGHNTVSWYQQALGQGPQFIFQYYREEENGRGNFPPRFSGLQFPNYSSELNVNALELDDSALYLCASSLGGRNTEAFFGQGTRLTVV.

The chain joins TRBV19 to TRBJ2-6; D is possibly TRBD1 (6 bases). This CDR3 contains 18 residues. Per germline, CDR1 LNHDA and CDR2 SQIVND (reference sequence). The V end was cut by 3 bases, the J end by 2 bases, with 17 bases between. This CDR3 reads CASSIAGQGLTGANVLTF. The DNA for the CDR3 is TGTGCCAGTAGTATCGCAGGGCAGGGGCTCACTGGGGCCAACGTCCTGACTTTC.

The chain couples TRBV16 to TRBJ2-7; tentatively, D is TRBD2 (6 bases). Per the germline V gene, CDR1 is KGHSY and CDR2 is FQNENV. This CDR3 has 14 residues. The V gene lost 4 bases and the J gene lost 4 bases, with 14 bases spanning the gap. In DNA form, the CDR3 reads TGTGCCAGCAGCCTGGTTGAGCGGGCGTACGAGCAGTACTTC. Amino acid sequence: CASSLVERAYEQYF.

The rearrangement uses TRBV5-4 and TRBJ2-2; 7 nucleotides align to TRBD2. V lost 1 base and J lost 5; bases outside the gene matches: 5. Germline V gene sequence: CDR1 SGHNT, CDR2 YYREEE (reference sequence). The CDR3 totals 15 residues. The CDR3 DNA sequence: TGTGCCAGCAGCTTGCGGTTAGCGGGTACCGGGGAGCTGTTTTTT. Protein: CASSLRLAGTGELFF.